The rows below give T cell receptor beta chains drawn from one sample of a study of molecular identifiers for immune sequencing clone quantification. TCRdb reanalysed the PCR reads using MiXCR and keeps one entry per CDR3 protein. The table has 400,000 to 600,000 distinct CDR3 sequences, around 23% seen once. The sample consisted of naive CD8+ T cells from blood, with Jurkat cell RNA spiked in. The source of these receptors is a human donor in good health. Some libraries in this study had Jurkat cell RNA spiked in. CDR3s include the opening cysteine and the closing phenylalanine or tryptophan. A D gene is named only where the DNA matches it firmly. The size field is filled for only some rows; it gives once, few, many or a size class.

CDR3nt	CDR3aa	j_gene	abundance	v_gene	d_gene
TGTGCCAGCAGCTTAGATCCGAGACCCACAGATACGCAGTATTTT	CASSLDPRPTDTQYF	TRBJ2-3	many	TRBV7-9	.
TGTGCCAGCAGACCTGCTTGGGGGCGCGAGGATCCTGGGGCCAACGTCCTGACTTTC	CASRPAWGREDPGANVLTF	TRBJ2-6	many	TRBV6-5	.
TGTGCCACGGGACCCGCGGGGAGTGAGCAGTTCTTC	CATGPAGSEQFF	TRBJ2-1	.	TRBV6-5	.
TGTGCCAGCAGGTTCAACTGGGATACGCAGTATTTT	CASRFNWDTQYF	TRBJ2-3	many	TRBV28	.
TGTGCCAGTAGTATAGGACTAGCGCCCTACGAGCAGTACTTC	CASSIGLAPYEQYF	TRBJ2-7	few	TRBV19	TRBD2
TGCGCCAGCAGCCACCCTGCCGGCCAGAGGACACCGGAATCCCACAATGAGCAGTTCTTC	CASSHPAGQRTPESHNEQFF	TRBJ2-1	.	TRBV4-3	.
TGTACCAGCAGTTACTCGAGAGGGGGGTACGCCTACGTGCAGTACTTC	CTSSYSRGGYAYVQYF	TRBJ2-7	.	TRBV6-6	.
TGCAGCACGGAGGGGTTCGGCACAGATACGCAGTATTTT	CSTEGFGTDTQYF	TRBJ2-3	many	TRBV29-1	.
TGTGCCAGCAGCCTGACAGTGTGTCAGACTGAAGCTTTCTTT	CASSLTVCQTEAFF	TRBJ1-1	.	TRBV5-6	.
TGTGCCAGCAAAGACAGCACAGATACGCAGTATTTT	CASKDSTDTQYF	TRBJ2-3	many	TRBV6-5	.
TGTGCCAGCAGAGGGACTAGCGTCTACGAGCAGTACTTC	CASRGTSVYEQYF	TRBJ2-7	.	TRBV25-1	TRBD2
TGTGCCAGTAGTATCTCTATTACCTACGAGCAGTACTTC	CASSISITYEQYF	TRBJ2-7	few	TRBV19	.
TGTGCCAGCAGCTTGACAGGCACCAACGAGCAGTACTTC	CASSLTGTNEQYF	TRBJ2-7	many	TRBV7-9	.
TGTGCCAGTAGTACGGGACAGGGACTCTCCTACGAGCAGTACTTC	CASSTGQGLSYEQYF	TRBJ2-7	many	TRBV19	TRBD1
TGTGCCAGCAGCCCATGGGACAGCTTCTCTGGAAACACCATATATTTT	CASSPWDSFSGNTIYF	TRBJ1-3	.	TRBV14	TRBD1
TGCAGCGTTGAAGCCCTCGGGAAACGGACAGGAATAAAAGAGACCCAGTACTTC	CSVEALGKRTGIKETQYF	TRBJ2-5	few	TRBV29-1	TRBD1
TGCGCCAGCAGCCAAGTTCAGTCCTATGGCTACACCTTC	CASSQVQSYGYTF	TRBJ1-2	.	TRBV4-1	.
TGTGCCAGCAGCTTAGAAGGTGGGGGTCAAGAGACCCAGTACTTC	CASSLEGGGQETQYF	TRBJ2-5	many	TRBV5-1	.
TGTGCCAGCAGCCTCCCGGGACAGGGTCCCTCTGGGGCCAACGTCCTGACTTTC	CASSLPGQGPSGANVLTF	TRBJ2-6	few	TRBV3-1	TRBD1
TGTGCCAGCAGGTTCGGACAGGGGATCATGAACACTGAAGCTTTCTTT	CASRFGQGIMNTEAFF	TRBJ1-1	.	TRBV28	TRBD1
TGTGCCACCACGAGGCAGGGGTCCACCGGGGAGCTGTTTTTT	CATTRQGSTGELFF	TRBJ2-2	.	TRBV2	.
TGCGCCAGCAGCCAAGTTGCGGGGGGCCCCCTGGAGCAGTACTTC	CASSQVAGGPLEQYF	TRBJ2-7	.	TRBV4-1	TRBD2
TGCGCCAGCAGTGAGTCGTTTGGCCCAATCAATAGATTC	CASSESFGPINRF	TRBJ2-7	many	TRBV10-2	.
TGCAGTGCGTGGACAGGGAGCACAGATACGCAGTATTTT	CSAWTGSTDTQYF	TRBJ2-3	many	TRBV20-1	TRBD1
TGTGCCAGCAGCCCACCGGGACAGGGGCTTTCTGGGGAGCTGTTTTTT	CASSPPGQGLSGELFF	TRBJ2-2	many	TRBV3-1	TRBD1
TGCGCCAGCAGCCACCATGCGGGGGAGCAGTACTTC	CASSHHAGEQYF	TRBJ2-7	many	TRBV4-1	.
TGTGCCAGCAGTTACCTAGCGAGGAACACAGATACGCAGTATTTT	CASSYLARNTDTQYF	TRBJ2-3	few	TRBV6-2/TRBV6-3	.
TGCAGCGCGGATGATGGGTTGACTGAAGCTTTCTTT	CSADDGLTEAFF	TRBJ1-1	many	TRBV29-1	.
TGCAACGTTGAGCGCAGCTCTCCCAGAGGGGCATATGAAGCTTTCTTT	CNVERSSPRGAYEAFF	TRBJ1-1	few	TRBV29-1	.
TGTGCCAGCAGCAAGTCGATAAGTCGACTAGCGGGAGGGATTGACAAAAACATTCAGTACTTC	CASSKSISRLAGGIDKNIQYF	TRBJ2-4	few	TRBV7-2	TRBD2
TGTGCCAGCAGTGAAGCGCCACAGATTAACTATGGCTACACCTTC	CASSEAPQINYGYTF	TRBJ1-2	many	TRBV2	.
TGTGCCAGCAGCTTAGAGTTCTATAAGGGGAAACTGTTTTTT	CASSLEFYKGKLFF	TRBJ1-4	.	TRBV7-6	.
TGTGCCAGCAGCTTAGAGGTTTTTCGAGGCAGGGAGGATGAGCAGTTCTTC	CASSLEVFRGREDEQFF	TRBJ2-1	few	TRBV7-2	.
TGCAGCGTTGGAGATGTACAGGGTAACACTGAAGCTTTCTTT	CSVGDVQGNTEAFF	TRBJ1-1	.	TRBV29-1	.
TGTGCCAGCAGTGAAGCGGTACTGGTCTACACTGAAGCTTTCTTT	CASSEAVLVYTEAFF	TRBJ1-1	many	TRBV2	.
TGTGCCAGCAGTGAAAGAACACGGGGACACAAAAGCAATCAGCCCCAGCATTTT	CASSERTRGHKSNQPQHF	TRBJ1-5	few	TRBV2	.
TGTGCCAGTAAACCAGGGAGCTCTGGGGCCAACGTCCTGACTTTC	CASKPGSSGANVLTF	TRBJ2-6	.	TRBV19	.
TGTGCCACCAGCAGAGATCGACAGTTGAACACCGGGGAGCTGTTTTTT	CATSRDRQLNTGELFF	TRBJ2-2	few	TRBV15	.
TGTGCCAGCAGTTTATCGCCTAGCGTCGGGTACGAGCAGTACTTC	CASSLSPSVGYEQYF	TRBJ2-7	.	TRBV27	.
TGTGCCAGCAGCTTAGCTCTAGAAGAGACCCAGTACTTC	CASSLALEETQYF	TRBJ2-5	many	TRBV7-9	.
TGCGCCAGCAGCCTGAAACAGGGTATAGATGAGCAGTTCTTC	CASSLKQGIDEQFF	TRBJ2-1	.	TRBV4-1	.
TGTGCCAGCAGTATCCCGGGACAGACCCTCTTTGGGGGGGAGACCCAGTACTTC	CASSIPGQTLFGGETQYF	TRBJ2-5	.	TRBV6-2/TRBV6-3	.
TGTGCCAGCAGTTTCCGGGGTAGCTCCTACGAGCAGTACTTC	CASSFRGSSYEQYF	TRBJ2-7	many	TRBV28	.
TGCGCCAGCAGCCAGGGAGGGCGGCAAGAGACCCAGTACTTC	CASSQGGRQETQYF	TRBJ2-5	few	TRBV10-1	TRBD2
TGCAGTGCTTATTCTAGCGGGGACCCTTCCTACGAGCAGTACTTC	CSAYSSGDPSYEQYF	TRBJ2-7	few	TRBV20-1	TRBD2